This is a list of T cell receptor beta chains from one sample in a study of a mutant IDH1 vaccine in newly diagnosed glioma. Sequencing was performed with immunoSEQ multiplex PCR; in TCRdb, only in-frame clones are kept and a portion is missing. The data hold tens of thousands of clones, with over 70% observed a single time. This specimen consisted of peripheral blood mononuclear cells (PBMCs), obtained from a glioma patient treated with radiotherapy, temozolomide or both. Every receptor here comes from a woman between 18 and 29 years old with glioma. Some clones in this sample may be carry-over from other donors' samples. Both conserved end residues are part of each CDR3. Fields, in order: V gene, J gene, CDR3 protein.

TRBV5-1	TRBJ2-5	CASSLGQVGGETQYF
TRBV5-4	TRBJ2-7	CASSLGLAGSYEQYF
TRBV10-1	TRBJ1-2	CASSDGAGDGYTF
TRBV7-9	TRBJ2-3	CASSLGVTSTDTQYF
TRBV5-1	TRBJ2-2	CASSPGLAGNTGELFF
TRBV6-5	TRBJ2-3	CASSDNLDTQYF
TRBV7-2	TRBJ2-1	CASSPIPTLAGGTNEQFF
TRBV15	TRBJ2-3	CATSKETGWDTQYF
TRBV19	TRBJ1-2	CASIPGDRVAPNYGYTF
TRBV5-4	TRBJ1-1	CASSQKGTAMGAFF
TRBV5-1	TRBJ2-1	CASSLASGGRTEQFF
TRBV6-5	TRBJ1-1	CASSSETGYTEAFF
TRBV5-4	TRBJ2-5	CASSFGRGRETQYF
TRBV19	TRBJ2-3	CASSSVAGSTDTQYF
TRBV7-9	TRBJ1-5	CASSTGQGNQPQHF
TRBV4-2	TRBJ1-2	CASSRHGELDVYGYTF
TRBV10-3	TRBJ1-2	CAINGGLGYTF
TRBV7-9	TRBJ1-1	CASSRGRDRTEAFF
TRBV7-2	TRBJ2-7	CASSPGGVEQYF
TRBV5-1	TRBJ1-2	CASSDGTGLGGYTF
TRBV7-9	TRBJ2-2	CASRRYGDSSTGELFF
TRBV19	TRBJ2-7	CASSIGLTYEQYF
TRBV29-1	TRBJ2-1	CSVSGYEQFF
TRBV15	TRBJ1-1	CATSAGDRGGTEAFF
TRBV4-2	TRBJ2-2	CASSQFDSTSGNTGELFF
TRBV10-1	TRBJ1-2	CASRLGQPSKIDGYTF
TRBV30	TRBJ2-1	CAWREVRGGPFPYNEQFF
TRBV29-1	TRBJ1-5	CSAGQGSTQPQHF
TRBV6-5	TRBJ2-7	CASSRGGGESYEQYF
TRBV18	TRBJ2-5	CASSPSGETQYF
TRBV6-5	TRBJ2-7	CASSSQGQYEQYF
TRBV5-1	TRBJ1-1	CASSLRQGNTEAFF
TRBV5-1	TRBJ1-3	CASSFNSGAGNTIYF
TRBV10-2	TRBJ2-6	CASSDFIWDSFSGANVLTF
TRBV6-1	TRBJ2-7	CASSYWTAYEQYF
TRBV6-1	TRBJ1-5	CASSEVGGDFAPQHF
TRBV10-3	TRBJ2-3	CAITQTSPSTDTQYF
TRBV6-5	TRBJ1-4	CASSPRTGRNEKLFF
TRBV7-9	TRBJ2-7	CASSLDLGRRDRRYYEQYF
TRBV5-1	TRBJ2-1	CASSLGLAPEQFF
TRBV2	TRBJ2-7	CASILGGLAGGPGEQYF
TRBV6-5	TRBJ1-1	CASSPPLGANTEAFF
TRBV12-5	TRBJ2-5	CASGLNGGGGETQYF
TRBV19	TRBJ2-7	CASSIGTRIHEQYF
TRBV6-1	TRBJ1-5	CASSHTGVNQPQHF
TRBV7-9	TRBJ2-5	CASSGGRYQETQYF
TRBV6-5	TRBJ2-5	CASRAGGLETQYF
TRBV6-6	TRBJ2-7	CASILTSGDSYEQYF
TRBV15	TRBJ1-3	CATSSRLLSGNTIYF
TRBV6-5	TRBJ2-7	CASSVGQGKVYEQYF
TRBV27	TRBJ1-1	CASSSPGRGVAFF
TRBV6-1	TRBJ2-7	CATSSAGAFSYEQYF
TRBV2	TRBJ1-1	CASSGESRGAWDTEAFF
TRBV6-5	TRBJ1-2	CASSYSGPSSGYTF
TRBV5-1	TRBJ1-4	CASSLAGTGGEKLFF
TRBV19	TRBJ1-3	CASSTTAGNTIYF
TRBV5-8	TRBJ2-2	CASSLGGQGSGELFF
TRBV7-7	TRBJ2-7	CASSLEVGYEQYF
TRBV10-1	TRBJ2-3	CASTDTQYF